Shown below are 5 T cell receptor beta chains from a single sample sequenced in a study of OX40 agonist ivuxolimab in advanced cancers. Profiled with immunoSEQ multiplex PCR; TCRdb holds only in-frame clones, not every one. The sample records more than 60,000 clones, about nine tenths being singletons. Specimen: CD4+ or CD8+ T cells sorted from blood, collected in a trial of the OX40 agonist ivuxolimab. The receptors stem from an adult with an advanced solid tumor such as melanoma, head and neck, liver or kidney cancer.

The chain recombines TRBV5-1 with TRBJ2-2; 9 bases fit TRBD2. The CDR3 extends over 14 amino acids. The V gene end was trimmed by 7 bases and the J gene end by 4 bases; junction bases not matched to a gene: 5. Germline loops: CDR1 SGHRS, CDR2 YFSETQ. CDR3 coding DNA: TGCGCCAGCTTTCCTAGCGGGGCCACCGGGGAGCTGTTTTTT. As protein: CASFPSGATGELFF.

This clone was picked up one time. The chain carries TRBV5-6 and TRBJ1-1; 8 nucleotides align to TRBD1. Losses at the gene ends were 4 bases for V and 5 bases for J; bases not matched to a gene: 7. Germline V gene data show CDR1 as SGHDT and CDR2 as YYEEEE. The CDR3 has 14 residues. The CDR3, as DNA: TGTGCCAGCAGCGATTCCAGGGGGCATACTGAAGCTTTCTTT. Protein product: CASSDSRGHTEAFF.

This clone was observed a single time. This sequence joins TRBV14 and TRBJ2-1, with 13 bases matching TRBD2. CDR1 SGHDN and CDR2 FVKESK come from the germline V gene. Trimming took 4 bases from V and 3 from J; bases not matched to a gene: 6. This CDR3 region has 17 residues. CDR3 residues: CASSPFRTSGGYNEQFF. The CDR3 nucleotides are TGTGCCAGCAGCCCTTTTAGGACTAGCGGGGGCTACAATGAGCAGTTCTTC.

This clone was seen a single time. The rearrangement links TRBV15 to TRBJ2-5, with D perhaps TRBD1 (5 bases). The assigned J gene may be wrong: the sequence end matches TRBJ2-7 better. The germline V gene encodes CDR1 LNHNV and CDR2 YYDKDF (reference sequence). The CDR3 sequence is 18 residues long. The CDR3 spells CATSRDRVVGLGVYEQYF. The CDR3 DNA is TGTGCCACCAGCAGAGACAGGGTGGTAGGTCTTGGGGTCTACGAGCAGTACTTC.

This rearrangement joins TRBV29-1 to TRBJ1-1, with 8 bases matching TRBD1. Germline V gene lookup returns CDR1 SQVTM and CDR2 ANQGSEA. This CDR3 is 13 amino acids long. Unmatched junction bases numbered 5, after V lost 7 bases and J lost 1 base. CDR3 DNA: TGCAGCGCCCTCGGACAGGGGAACACTGAAGCTTTCTTT. Protein product: CSALGQGNTEAFF. Full variable domain (missing parts from reference TRBV29-1 and TRBJ1-1): SAVISQKPSRDICQRGTSLTIQCQVDSQVTMMFWYRQQPGQSLTLIATANQGSEATYESGFVIDKFPISRPNLTFSTLTVSNMSPEDSSIYLCSALGQGNTEAFFGQGTRLTVV.